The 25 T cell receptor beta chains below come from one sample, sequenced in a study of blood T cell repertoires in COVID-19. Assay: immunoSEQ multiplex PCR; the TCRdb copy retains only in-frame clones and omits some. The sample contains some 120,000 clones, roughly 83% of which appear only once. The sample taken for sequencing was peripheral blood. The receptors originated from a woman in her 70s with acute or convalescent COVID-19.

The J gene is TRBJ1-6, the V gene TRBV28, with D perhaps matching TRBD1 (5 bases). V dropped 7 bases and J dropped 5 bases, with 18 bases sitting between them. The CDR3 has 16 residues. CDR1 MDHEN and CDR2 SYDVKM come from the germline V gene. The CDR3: CASTRDLGFNNSPLHF. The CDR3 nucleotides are TGTGCCAGCACGCGGGACTTAGGGTTTAATAATTCACCCCTCCACTTT.

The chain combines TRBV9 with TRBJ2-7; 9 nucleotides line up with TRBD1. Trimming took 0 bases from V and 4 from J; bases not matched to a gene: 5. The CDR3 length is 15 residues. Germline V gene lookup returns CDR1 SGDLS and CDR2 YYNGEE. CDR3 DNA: TGTGCCAGCAGCGTAGGAAGGGACAGGGCATACGAGCAGTACTTC. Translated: CASSVGRDRAYEQYF.

In DNA form, the CDR3 reads TGTGCCATCAGGACCCAGGGGAACACTGAAGCTTTCTTT. It yields the protein CAIRTQGNTEAFF. J is TRBJ1-1 and V is TRBV12-3 or TRBV12-4; a weak D match, TRBD1 (5 bases). Trimming took off 10 bases at V and 1 base at J, with 13 bases between the two ends. CDR3 length: 13 residues.

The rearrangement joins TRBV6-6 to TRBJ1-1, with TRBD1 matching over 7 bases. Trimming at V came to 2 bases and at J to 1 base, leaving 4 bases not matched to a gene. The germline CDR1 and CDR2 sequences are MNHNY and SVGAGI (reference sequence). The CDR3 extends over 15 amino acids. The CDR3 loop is CASSYPGQQNTEAFF. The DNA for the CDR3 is TGTGCCAGCAGTTACCCGGGACAGCAGAACACTGAAGCTTTCTTT.

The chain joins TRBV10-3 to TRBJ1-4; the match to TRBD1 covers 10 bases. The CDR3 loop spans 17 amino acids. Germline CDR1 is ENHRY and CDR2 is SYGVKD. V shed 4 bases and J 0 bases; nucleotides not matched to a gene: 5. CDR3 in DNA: TGTGCCATCAGTGGTGGGACAGGGGCCTCAACTAATGAAAAACTGTTTTTT. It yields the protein CAISGGTGASTNEKLFF.

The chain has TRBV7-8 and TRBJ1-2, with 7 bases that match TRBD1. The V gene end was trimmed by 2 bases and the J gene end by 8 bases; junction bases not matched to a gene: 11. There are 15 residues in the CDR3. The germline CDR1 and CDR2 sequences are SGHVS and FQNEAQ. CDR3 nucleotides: TGTGCCAGCAGCTTAACTGACAGGGACCATTTGGGCTACACCTTC. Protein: CASSLTDRDHLGYTF.

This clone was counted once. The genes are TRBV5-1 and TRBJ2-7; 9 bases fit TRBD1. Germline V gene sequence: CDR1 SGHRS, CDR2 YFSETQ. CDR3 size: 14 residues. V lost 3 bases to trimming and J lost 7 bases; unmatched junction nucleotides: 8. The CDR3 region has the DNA TGCGCCAGCAGCTGGACAGGGGAGGGTCAGGAGCAGTACTTC. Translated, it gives CASSWTGEGQEQYF.

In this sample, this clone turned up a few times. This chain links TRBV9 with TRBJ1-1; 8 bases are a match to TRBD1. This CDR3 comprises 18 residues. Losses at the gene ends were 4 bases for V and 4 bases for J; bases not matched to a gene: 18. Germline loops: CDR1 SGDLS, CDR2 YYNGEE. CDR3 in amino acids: CASSPRDPWTGSSTEAFF. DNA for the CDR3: TGTGCCAGCAGCCCGCGGGATCCTTGGACAGGGTCGAGCACTGAAGCTTTCTTT.

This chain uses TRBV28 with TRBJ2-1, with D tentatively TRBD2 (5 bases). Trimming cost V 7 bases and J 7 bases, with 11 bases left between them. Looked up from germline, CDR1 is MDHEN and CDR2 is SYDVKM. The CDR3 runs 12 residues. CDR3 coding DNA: TGTGCCAGCATATCCCGAGGGAATGAGCAGTTCTTC. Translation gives CASISRGNEQFF.

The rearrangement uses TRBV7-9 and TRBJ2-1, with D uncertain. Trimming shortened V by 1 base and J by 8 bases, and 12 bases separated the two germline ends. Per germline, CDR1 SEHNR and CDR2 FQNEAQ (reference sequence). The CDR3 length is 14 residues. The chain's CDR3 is CASSLDGRVYEQFF. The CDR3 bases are TGTGCCAGCAGCTTAGACGGTAGAGTATATGAGCAGTTCTTC.

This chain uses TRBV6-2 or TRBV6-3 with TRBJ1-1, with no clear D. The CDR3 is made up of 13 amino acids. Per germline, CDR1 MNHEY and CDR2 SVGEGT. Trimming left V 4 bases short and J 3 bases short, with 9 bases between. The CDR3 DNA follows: TGTGCCAGCAGTTGGGAGGATTACACTGAAGCTTTCTTT. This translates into CASSWEDYTEAFF.

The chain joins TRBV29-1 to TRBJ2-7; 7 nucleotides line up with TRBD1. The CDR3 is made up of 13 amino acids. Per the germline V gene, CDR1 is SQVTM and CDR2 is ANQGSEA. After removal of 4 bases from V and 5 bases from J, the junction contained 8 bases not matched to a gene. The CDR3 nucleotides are TGCAGCGTTGCAAGGGGGCGCAAGGACGAGCAGTACTTC. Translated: CSVARGRKDEQYF.

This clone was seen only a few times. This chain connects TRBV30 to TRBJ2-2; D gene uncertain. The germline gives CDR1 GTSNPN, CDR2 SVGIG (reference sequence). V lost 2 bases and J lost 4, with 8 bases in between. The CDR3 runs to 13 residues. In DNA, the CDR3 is TGTGCCTGGAGTCCCTATGGCACCGGGGAGCTGTTTTTT. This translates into CAWSPYGTGELFF.

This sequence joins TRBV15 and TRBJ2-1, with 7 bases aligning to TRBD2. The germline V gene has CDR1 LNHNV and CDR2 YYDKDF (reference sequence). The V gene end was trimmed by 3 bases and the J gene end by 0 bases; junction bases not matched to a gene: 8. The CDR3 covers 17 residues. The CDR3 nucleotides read TGTGCCACCAGCAGGATGGGAGGGCGGTTCTCCTACAATGAGCAGTTCTTC. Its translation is CATSRMGGRFSYNEQFF.

The CDR3 protein is CASSHQGDNEKLFF. CDR3 nucleotide sequence: TGTGCCAGCAGCCACCAGGGGGATAATGAAAAACTGTTTTTT. The chain joins TRBV3-1 (or the pseudogene TRBV3-2) to TRBJ1-4; 7 positions match TRBD1. Germline V gives CDR1 LGHDT, CDR2 YNNKEL (reference sequence). The CDR3 runs 14 residues. V lost 3 bases and J lost 4; bases outside the gene matches: 2.

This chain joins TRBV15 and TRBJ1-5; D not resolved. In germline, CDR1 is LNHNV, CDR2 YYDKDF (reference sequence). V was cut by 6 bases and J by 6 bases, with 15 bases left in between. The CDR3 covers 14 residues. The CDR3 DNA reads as TGTGCCACCAGTTTCACAAGGGAGGGTCAGCCCCAGCATTTT. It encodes CATSFTREGQPQHF.

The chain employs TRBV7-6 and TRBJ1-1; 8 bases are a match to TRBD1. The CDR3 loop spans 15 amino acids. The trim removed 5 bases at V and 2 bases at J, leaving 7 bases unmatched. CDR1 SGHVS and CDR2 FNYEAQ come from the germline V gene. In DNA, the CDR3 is TGTGCCAGCAGCCGGTGGACAGGGTCTAACACTGAAGCTTTCTTT. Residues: CASSRWTGSNTEAFF.

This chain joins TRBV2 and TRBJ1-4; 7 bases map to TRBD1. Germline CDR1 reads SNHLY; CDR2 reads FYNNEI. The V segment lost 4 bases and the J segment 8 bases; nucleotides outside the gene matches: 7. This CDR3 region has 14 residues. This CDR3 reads CASSVPGGSEKLFF. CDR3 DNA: TGTGCCAGCAGTGTCCCAGGGGGGAGCGAAAAACTGTTTTTT. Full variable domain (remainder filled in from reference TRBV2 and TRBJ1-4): EPEVTQTPSHQVTQMGQEVILRCVPISNHLYFYWYRQILGQKVEFLVSFYNNEISEKSEIFDDQFSVERPDGSNFTLKIRSTKLEDSAMYFCASSVPGGSEKLFFGSGTQLSVL.

CDR3: CASSLARDNTEAFF. CDR3 DNA: TGCGCCAGCAGCTTGGCCCGGGATAACACTGAAGCTTTCTTT. The chain employs TRBV5-1 and TRBJ1-1; no definite D call. The CDR3 length is 14 residues. Germline assignment: CDR1 SGHRS and CDR2 YFSETQ. The V gene lost 0 bases and the J gene lost 2 bases, with 8 bases spanning the gap.

As DNA, the CDR3 is TGTGCCTCCACCCCGGACAGGGACACTGAAGCTTTCTTT. Its protein is CASTPDRDTEAFF. The rearrangement uses TRBV30 and TRBJ1-1; 8 positions match TRBD1. Trimming removed 7 bases from V and 3 bases from J; junction bases left unmatched: 7. This CDR3 spans 13 amino acids. Germline values: CDR1 GTSNPN, CDR2 SVGIG (reference sequence).

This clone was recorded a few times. Here the CDR3 reads CASRSSSLDGEQYF. Here the CDR3 DNA reads TGTGCCAGCCGATCTTCTAGTTTGGATGGCGAGCAGTACTTC. This chain links TRBV27 with TRBJ2-7, with no clear D. This CDR3 has 14 amino acids. Germline CDR1 and CDR2: MNHEY and SMNVEV (reference sequence). The V end lost 8 bases, the J end lost 6 bases, and 20 bases lay between the germline ends.

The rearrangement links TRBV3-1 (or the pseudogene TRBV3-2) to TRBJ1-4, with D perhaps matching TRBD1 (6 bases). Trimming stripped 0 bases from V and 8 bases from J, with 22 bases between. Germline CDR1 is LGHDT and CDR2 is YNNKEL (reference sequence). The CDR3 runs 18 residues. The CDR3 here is CASSQDRARGRVQEKLFF. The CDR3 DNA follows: TGTGCCAGCAGCCAAGATCGGGCCAGGGGACGCGTGCAGGAAAAACTGTTTTTT.

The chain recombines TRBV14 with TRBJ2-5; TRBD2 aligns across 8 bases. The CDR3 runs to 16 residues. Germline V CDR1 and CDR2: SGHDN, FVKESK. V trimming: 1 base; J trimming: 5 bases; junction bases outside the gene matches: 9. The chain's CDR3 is CASSQAGREVVETQYF. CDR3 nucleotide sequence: TGTGCCAGCAGCCAAGCAGGGCGGGAGGTTGTGGAGACCCAGTACTTC.

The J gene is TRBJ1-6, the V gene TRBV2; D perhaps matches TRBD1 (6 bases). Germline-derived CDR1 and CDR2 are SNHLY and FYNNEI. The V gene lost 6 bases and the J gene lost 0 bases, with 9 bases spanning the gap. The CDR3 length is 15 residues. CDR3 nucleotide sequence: TGTGCCAGCAGCCAGGACAGCTCCTATAATTCACCCCTCCACTTT. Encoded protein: CASSQDSSYNSPLHF.

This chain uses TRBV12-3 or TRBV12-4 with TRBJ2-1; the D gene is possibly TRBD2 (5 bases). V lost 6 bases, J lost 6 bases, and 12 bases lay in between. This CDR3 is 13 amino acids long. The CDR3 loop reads CASRRADFNEQFF. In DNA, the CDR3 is TGTGCCAGCAGGAGGGCAGACTTCAATGAGCAGTTCTTC.